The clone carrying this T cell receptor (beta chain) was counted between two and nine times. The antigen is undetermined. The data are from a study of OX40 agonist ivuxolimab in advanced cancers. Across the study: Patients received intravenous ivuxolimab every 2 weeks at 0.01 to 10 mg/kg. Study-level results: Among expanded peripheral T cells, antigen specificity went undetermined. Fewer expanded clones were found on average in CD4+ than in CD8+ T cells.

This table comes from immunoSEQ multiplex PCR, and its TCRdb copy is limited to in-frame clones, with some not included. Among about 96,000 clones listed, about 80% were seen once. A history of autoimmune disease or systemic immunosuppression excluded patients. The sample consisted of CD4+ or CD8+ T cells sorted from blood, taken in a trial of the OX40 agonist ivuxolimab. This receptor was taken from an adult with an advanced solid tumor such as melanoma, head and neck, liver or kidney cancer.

CDR3 loop: CASSPQYAGQGNEKLFF. CDR3 nucleotides: TGTGCCAGCTCACCCCAATACGCAGGCCAGGGTAACGAAAAACTGTTTTTT. This sequence joins TRBV18 and TRBJ1-4, with D perhaps matching TRBD1 (5 bases). The CDR3 has 17 amino acids. Germline assignment: CDR1 KGHSH and CDR2 LQKENI. V dropped 3 bases and J dropped 8 bases, with 22 bases sitting between them. Together with reference TRBV18 and TRBJ1-4, the CDR3 gives the full variable domain: NAGVMQNPRHLVRRRGQEARLRCSPMKGHSHVYWYRQLPEEGLKFMVYLQKENIIDESGMPKERFSAEFPKEGPSILRIQQVVRGDSAAYFCASSPQYAGQGNEKLFFGSGTQLSVL.